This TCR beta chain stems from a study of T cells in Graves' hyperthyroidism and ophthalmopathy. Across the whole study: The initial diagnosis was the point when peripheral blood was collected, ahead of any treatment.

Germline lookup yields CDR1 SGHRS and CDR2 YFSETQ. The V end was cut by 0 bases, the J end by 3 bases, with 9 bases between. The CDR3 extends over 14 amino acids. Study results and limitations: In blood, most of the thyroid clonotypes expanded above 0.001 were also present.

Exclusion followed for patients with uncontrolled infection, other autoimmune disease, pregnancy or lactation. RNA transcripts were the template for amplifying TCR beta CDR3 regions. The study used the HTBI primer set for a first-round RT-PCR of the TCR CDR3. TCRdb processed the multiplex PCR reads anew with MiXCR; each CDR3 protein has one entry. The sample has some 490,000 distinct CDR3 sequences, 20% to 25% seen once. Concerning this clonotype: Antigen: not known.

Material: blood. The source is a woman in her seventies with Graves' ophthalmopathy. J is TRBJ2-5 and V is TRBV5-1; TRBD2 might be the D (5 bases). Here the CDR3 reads CASSLAGIEETQYF. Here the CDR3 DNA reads TGCGCCAGCAGCTTGGCCGGGATTGAAGAGACCCAGTACTTC.